One sample yielded the 32 T cell receptor beta chains listed below, sequenced in a study of blood T cell repertoires in COVID-19. The data were produced by immunoSEQ multiplex PCR, yet TCRdb's version contains in-frame clones alone and is incomplete. Among about 290,000 clones listed, approximately 88% were seen once. The material sequenced was PBMCs or T cells enriched from blood (not recorded which). These receptor sequences come from a woman aged 35 to 49 who had recovered from COVID-19.

The chain is built from TRBV7-9 and TRBJ1-1; possibly TRBD1 for D (6 bases). The length of the CDR3 is 13 residues. Germline CDR1 and CDR2: SEHNR and FQNEAQ (reference sequence). V was pared by 5 bases and J by 12 bases, with 19 bases between. The CDR3: CASSAFGTGWTFF. The CDR3 DNA reads TGTGCCAGCAGCGCCTTTGGTACAGGGTGGACTTTCTTT.

The V call is TRBV6-5, the J call TRBJ1-2, with a tentative D call TRBD1 (5 bases). The V and J ends lost 0 bases and 6 bases respectively, with 14 bases between them. The V gene's germline CDR1 is MNHEY and CDR2 SVGAGI. This CDR3 contains 15 residues. CDR3 residues: CASSYSLSGGDGYTF. The CDR3 DNA follows: TGTGCCAGCAGTTACTCCCTTTCCGGGGGGGATGGCTACACCTTC.

Only one count was recorded for this clone. The chain combines TRBV6-5 with TRBJ2-3; 7 positions agree with TRBD2. The CDR3 runs to 14 residues. Unmatched junction bases numbered 9, after V lost 10 bases and J lost 2 bases. Germline V gene sequence: CDR1 MNHEY, CDR2 SVGAGI. The CDR3 region has the DNA TGTGCCATCAGGACTAGACTTAACACAGATACGCAGTATTTT. It yields the protein CAIRTRLNTDTQYF.

A word on this clone: An end of the junction differs from the germline gene, which may be a read error. This rearrangement joins TRBV7-7 to TRBJ2-3; 8 nucleotides agree with TRBD1. The CDR3 runs 14 residues. CDR1 SSHAT and CDR2 FNYEAQ come from the germline V gene (reference sequence). The chain's CDR3 is CASSLGQGSDTQYF. CDR3 coding DNA: TGTGCTAGCAGCTTAGGACAGGGTTCAGATACGCAGTATTTT.

The V gene is TRBV7-2, the J gene TRBJ2-7, with 8 bases fitting TRBD1. The CDR3 runs 15 residues. Looked up from germline, CDR1 is SGHTA and CDR2 is FQGNSA. With V trimmed by 5 bases and J by 1 base, 7 bases remained unmatched. The CDR3 spells CASSQDRVISYEQYF. The CDR3 DNA sequence: TGTGCCAGCAGCCAGGACAGGGTGATTTCCTACGAGCAGTACTTC.

The rearrangement joins TRBV5-1 to TRBJ2-1; 7 bases line up with TRBD2. Trimming at V came to 0 bases and at J to 2 bases, leaving 5 bases not matched to a gene. Germline V lookup: CDR1 SGHRS, CDR2 YFSETQ. This CDR3 has 16 amino acids. As DNA, the CDR3 is TGCGCCAGCAGCTTGGTGAGCGGGACTACCTACAATGAGCAGTTCTTC. This sequence encodes CASSLVSGTTYNEQFF.

This sequence joins TRBV7-3 and TRBJ2-2, with 7 bases that match TRBD1. Trimming cost V 5 bases and J 5 bases; bases outside gene matches: 8. This CDR3 comprises 15 residues. CDR1 SGHTA and CDR2 FQGTGA come from the germline V gene. The CDR3 nucleotides read TGTGCCAGCAGCAAAGGGACAGCTGGAACCGGGGAGCTGTTTTTT. Encoded protein: CASSKGTAGTGELFF.

This clone was detected once. The V gene is TRBV5-1, the J gene TRBJ2-1; TRBD2 agrees at 9 bases. The CDR3 has 18 residues. The germline gives CDR1 SGHRS, CDR2 YFSETQ. The V gene end was trimmed by 4 bases and the J gene end by 0 bases; junction bases not matched to a gene: 11. DNA of the CDR3: TGCGCCAGCAGCCAACCAGGGACTAGCCGAAGCTCCTACAATGAGCAGTTCTTC. Encoded protein: CASSQPGTSRSSYNEQFF. The entire variable domain, with the rest obtained from reference TRBV5-1 and TRBJ2-1, is as follows: KAGVTQTPRYLIKTRGQQVTLSCSPISGHRSVSWYQQTPGQGLQFLFEYFSETQRNKGNFPGRFSGRQFSNSRSEMNVSTLELGDSALYLCASSQPGTSRSSYNEQFFGPGTRLTVL.

The V gene is TRBV5-1, the J gene TRBJ2-7; 9 bases align to TRBD1. CDR3 length equals 14 residues. The germline V gene encodes CDR1 SGHRS and CDR2 YFSETQ. V was pared by 7 bases and J by 6 bases, with 11 bases of the junction left unmatched. In DNA, the CDR3 is TGCGCCAGCGGCACAGGGGGCGATTGGTTCGAGCAGTACTTC. This codes for CASGTGGDWFEQYF.

The chain employs TRBV5-1 and TRBJ1-5; 11 bases are a match to TRBD1. Germline CDR1 SGHRS, CDR2 YFSETQ. V shed 3 bases, J shed 5 bases, and the junction held 4 bases outside the gene matches. The CDR3 runs 15 residues. This CDR3 is CASSSGTGGDQPQHF. The CDR3 DNA sequence: TGCGCCAGCAGCTCCGGGACAGGGGGGGATCAGCCCCAGCATTTT.

The chain recombines TRBV2 with TRBJ2-5; 7 bases fit TRBD1. The CDR3 has 13 residues. V lost 5 bases, J lost 4 bases, and 4 bases stayed unmatched. CDR1 and CDR2 from the germline V gene are SNHLY and FYNNEI. CDR3 bases: TGTGCCAGCAGTAGACAGGGATTAGAGACCCAGTACTTC. Its translation is CASSRQGLETQYF.

J is TRBJ2-1 and V is TRBV24-1, with D maybe TRBD2 (5 bases). Germline loops: CDR1 KGHDR, CDR2 SFDVKD. This CDR3 region has 15 residues. V was clipped by 7 bases and J by 0 bases, with 12 bases between them. CDR3 sequence: CATRRASSSYNEQFF. The CDR3 region has the DNA TGTGCCACCAGGAGGGCCTCGAGCTCCTACAATGAGCAGTTCTTC.

J is TRBJ1-1 and V is TRBV20-1, with a tentative D call TRBD1 (5 bases). CDR3 size: 10 residues. CDR1 and CDR2 from the germline V gene are DFQATT and SNEGSKA (reference sequence). CDR3 nucleotide sequence: TGCAGGGCTCAGGGAACTGAAGCTTTCTTT. It specifies CRAQGTEAFF.

The rearrangement uses TRBV19 and TRBJ1-2; possibly TRBD1 for D (6 bases). CDR1 LNHDA and CDR2 SQIVND come from the germline V gene (reference sequence). There are 14 residues in the CDR3. Trimming left V 3 bases short and J 7 bases short, with 15 bases between. CDR3 sequence (DNA): TGTGCCAGTAGTATTAGGGGGAACAGTTTTGGCTACACCTTC. Its translation is CASSIRGNSFGYTF.

This clone was found a few times. The chain is built from TRBV7-9 and TRBJ1-2, with D hard to call. Germline V gene data show CDR1 as SEHNR and CDR2 as FQNEAQ (reference sequence). V shed 5 bases and J shed 5 bases, with 24 bases lying between them. This CDR3 has 17 residues. The CDR3 DNA sequence: TGTGCCAGCAGCCCCACATCGACATCCTTGCGGGGATATGGCTACACCTTC. This encodes CASSPTSTSLRGYGYTF.

The V call is TRBV30, the J call TRBJ2-2; D is unresolved. In germline, CDR1 is GTSNPN, CDR2 SVGIG (reference sequence). V was shortened by 4 bases and J by 6 bases, with 6 bases between the two germline ends. The CDR3 consists of 11 residues. In DNA form, the CDR3 reads TGTGCCTGGACGGTGGCCGGGGAGCTGTTTTTT. It codes for CAWTVAGELFF. The full variable domain, completed using reference TRBV30 and TRBJ2-2, is SQTIHQWPATLVQPVGSPLSLECTVEGTSNPNLYWYRQAAGRGLQLLFYSVGIGQISSEVPQNLSASRPQDRQFILSSKKLLLSDSGFYLCAWTVAGELFFGEGSRLTVL.

Only a few counts were recorded for this clone. This sequence joins TRBV7-2 and TRBJ1-2; D uncertain. Trimming shortened V by 3 bases and J by 4 bases, and 9 bases separated the two germline ends. Germline V gene lookup returns CDR1 SGHTA and CDR2 FQGNSA. This CDR3 spans 13 amino acids. For the CDR3, the DNA is TGTGCCAGCAGCTTCGCAGGCCCCTATGGCTACACCTTC. It yields the protein CASSFAGPYGYTF.

This clone was observed a few times. The chain has TRBV4-2 and TRBJ1-2; no clear D. Looked up from germline, CDR1 is LGHNA and CDR2 is YNFKEQ. This CDR3 comprises 15 residues. Trimming left V 1 base short and J 2 bases short, with 11 bases between. The CDR3, as DNA: TGTGCCAGCAGCCAAGGCTTAGGAGGGAACTATGGCTACACCTTC. Protein sequence: CASSQGLGGNYGYTF.

The rearrangement joins TRBV12-5 to TRBJ2-6, with TRBD1 identical over 7 bases. There are 18 residues in the CDR3. Germline V gene lookup returns CDR1 LGHNT and CDR2 FRNRAP. V gave up 6 bases and J gave up 0 bases; unmatched junction bases: 11. The CDR3 region is CASGPGQLGTSGANVLTF. CDR3 DNA: TGTGCTAGTGGCCCGGGACAGTTAGGGACCTCTGGGGCCAACGTCCTGACTTTC.

The chain carries TRBV11-2 and TRBJ1-2; 8 bases are a match to TRBD1. The J segment lost 0 bases and the V segment lost 5 bases, leaving 2 bases of the junction unmatched. Germline CDR1 reads SGHAT; CDR2 reads FQNNGV. The CDR3 extends over 14 amino acids. This CDR3 reads CASSPTGANYGYTF. The CDR3 region has the DNA TGTGCCAGCAGCCCGACAGGGGCTAACTATGGCTACACCTTC.

The chain joins TRBV7-3 to TRBJ2-7, with 7 positions matching TRBD2. This CDR3 is built from 15 residues. The germline gives CDR1 SGHTA, CDR2 FQGTGA. V lost 5 bases and J lost 6; bases outside the gene matches: 13. The CDR3: CASSPIGGREGEQYF. The CDR3 region has the DNA TGTGCCAGCAGCCCAATCGGCGGCAGGGAGGGCGAGCAGTACTTC.

The chain carries TRBV7-3 and TRBJ2-6; 8 positions agree with TRBD1. Germline CDR1 and CDR2: SGHTA and FQGTGA. V was pared by 5 bases and J by 8 bases, with 8 bases of the junction left unmatched. The CDR3 is 15 residues long. As DNA, the CDR3 is TGTGCCAGCAGCATGAGCAGGGGGCGGACCAACGTCCTGACTTTC. This sequence encodes CASSMSRGRTNVLTF. The full variable domain, its missing parts supplied by reference TRBV7-3 and TRBJ2-6, is GAGVSQTPSNKVTEKGKYVELRCDPISGHTALYWYRQSLGQGPEFLIYFQGTGAADDSGLPNDRFFAVRPEGSVSTLKIQRTERGDSAVYLCASSMSRGRTNVLTFGAGSRLTVL.

V and J are TRBV15 and TRBJ1-1; 7 bases align to TRBD1. Germline CDR1 reads LNHNV; CDR2 reads YYDKDF (reference sequence). This CDR3 has 18 residues. The junction had 17 bases not matched to a gene; V was cut back by 6 bases and J by 1 base. The CDR3 sequence is CATRHPMTQGGPNTEAFF. The CDR3 region has the DNA TGTGCCACCAGACACCCCATGACGCAGGGGGGTCCGAACACTGAAGCTTTCTTT.

The CDR3 spells CASNNEGSGNQPQHF. In DNA form, the CDR3 reads TGTGCCAGTAATAACGAGGGCTCGGGCAATCAGCCCCAGCATTTT. The chain links TRBV6-5 to TRBJ1-5; D is unclear. Germline lookup yields CDR1 MNHEY and CDR2 SVGAGI. The CDR3 totals 15 residues. V lost 9 bases, J lost 2 bases, and 17 bases lay in between.

This clone has just one count. The rearrangement links TRBV15 to TRBJ1-2; TRBD1 matches 8 bases. This CDR3 contains 16 residues. V was clipped by 1 base and J by 6 bases; unmatched bases: 10. CDR1 LNHNV and CDR2 YYDKDF come from the germline V gene (reference sequence). As DNA, the CDR3 is TGTGCCACCAGCAGAGGCCGAGGGGACAGGAGTCATGGCTACACCTTC. This codes for CATSRGRGDRSHGYTF.

The chain carries TRBV29-1 and TRBJ2-1; weak D call: TRBD1 (6 bases). The germline V and J ends were trimmed by 5 bases and 10 bases, with 24 bases remaining between them. CDR3 size: 15 residues. Per germline, CDR1 SQVTM and CDR2 ANQGSEA. The CDR3 here is CSVSGGPYRAKEQFF. Written as DNA, the CDR3 is TGCAGCGTTTCCGGCGGACCCTACAGGGCTAAAGAGCAGTTCTTC.

CDR3 in amino acids: CASSLNTRPTYEQYF. DNA for the CDR3: TGTGCCAGCAGCTTAAATACCAGGCCAACCTACGAGCAGTACTTC. The rearrangement links TRBV7-8 to TRBJ2-7; D gene ambiguous. The V gene lost 2 bases and the J gene lost 2 bases, with 13 bases spanning the gap. Germline assignment: CDR1 SGHVS and CDR2 FQNEAQ. The CDR3 spans 15 residues.

The chain joins TRBV4-1 to TRBJ2-2; 7 bases line up with TRBD1. CDR1 and CDR2 (germline): MGHRA, YSYEKL. Trimming took 6 bases from V and 6 from J; bases not matched to a gene: 4. The CDR3 is 13 amino acids. The CDR3 DNA reads as TGCGCCAGCAGTTCACAGGGGCCCGGGGAGCTGTTTTTT. Translated: CASSSQGPGELFF.

The V call is TRBV5-1, the J call TRBJ2-5; 12 bases match TRBD2. The V segment lost 6 bases and the J segment 5 bases; nucleotides outside the gene matches: 14. The germline V gene encodes CDR1 SGHRS and CDR2 YFSETQ. This CDR3 has 17 amino acids. The CDR3 bases are TGCGCCAGCACCACTGGAGGGCTAGCGGGGGGGCAGGAGACCCAGTACTTC. Translated: CASTTGGLAGGQETQYF.

Concerning this clone itself: This sample includes further DNA sequences coding for the same CDR3. The chain uses TRBV5-6 and TRBJ2-7; D not resolved. The CDR3 runs to 11 residues. Trimming took 4 bases from V and 2 from J, leaving 4 bases between them. Germline values: CDR1 SGHDT, CDR2 YYEEEE. The CDR3 is CASSLAYEQYF. The DNA for the CDR3 is TGTGCCAGCAGCCTTGCCTACGAGCAGTACTTC.

The CDR3 nucleotides are TGTGCCAGCAGCTCGGGACTTCTCTATGGCTACACCTTC. As protein: CASSSGLLYGYTF. The chain links TRBV7-2 to TRBJ1-2; D possibly corresponds to TRBD1 (5 bases). The germline gives CDR1 SGHTA, CDR2 FQGNSA. The V and J ends lost 4 bases and 4 bases respectively, with 10 bases between them. The CDR3 consists of 13 residues.

The chain employs TRBV3-1 (or the pseudogene TRBV3-2) and TRBJ1-1; TRBD1 aligns across 8 bases. V was clipped by 4 bases and J by 6 bases; unmatched bases: 7. The CDR3 loop spans 14 amino acids. Germline-derived CDR1 and CDR2 are LGHDT and YNNKEL (reference sequence). This chain's CDR3 is CASSLHGQGSEAFF. The CDR3 DNA reads TGTGCCAGCAGCCTACATGGACAGGGCTCTGAAGCTTTCTTT.